This T cell receptor beta chain was documented in a study of a mutant IDH1 vaccine in newly diagnosed glioma. Study information: Treated patients, approximately 60% male and roughly 40% female, averaged about 42 years of age. Before enrollment, patients got radiotherapy alone, temozolomide alone, or mostly the combination.

This clone is a singleton in its sample. Its antigen is as yet unknown. Documented time point: week 23, last vaccination. Topical imiquimod accompanied each vaccine dose, which consisted of 300 ug of mutant IDH1 20-mer peptide. The study enrolled donors with new WHO grade 3 or 4 IDH1-mutant, ATRX-lost astrocytomas. Clones were read by immunoSEQ multiplex PCR, and TCRdb kept only the in-frame ones, dropping some. This sample yields tens of thousands of clones, of which about 78% are seen a single time; around 6.9% belongs to the top ten. Whole-study findings and limits: Altogether, 93.3% of patients exhibited vaccine-induced immune responses.

Germline trimming cut 1 base from V and 4 bases from J; bases unmatched to any gene: 4. The CDR3 runs to 13 residues. The germline V gene encodes CDR1 SQVTM and CDR2 ANQGSEA. The source is a woman aged 40 to 50 with glioma. Some clones in this sample may be carry-over from other donors' samples. This chain connects TRBV29-1 to TRBJ2-7, with 7 positions matching TRBD2. Sample: PBMCs, taken from a glioma patient whose treatment included an IDH1 peptide vaccine. DNA for the CDR3: TGCAGCGTTGAAGTGACTAGCAAGTACGAGCAGTACTTC. Protein: CSVEVTSKYEQYF.